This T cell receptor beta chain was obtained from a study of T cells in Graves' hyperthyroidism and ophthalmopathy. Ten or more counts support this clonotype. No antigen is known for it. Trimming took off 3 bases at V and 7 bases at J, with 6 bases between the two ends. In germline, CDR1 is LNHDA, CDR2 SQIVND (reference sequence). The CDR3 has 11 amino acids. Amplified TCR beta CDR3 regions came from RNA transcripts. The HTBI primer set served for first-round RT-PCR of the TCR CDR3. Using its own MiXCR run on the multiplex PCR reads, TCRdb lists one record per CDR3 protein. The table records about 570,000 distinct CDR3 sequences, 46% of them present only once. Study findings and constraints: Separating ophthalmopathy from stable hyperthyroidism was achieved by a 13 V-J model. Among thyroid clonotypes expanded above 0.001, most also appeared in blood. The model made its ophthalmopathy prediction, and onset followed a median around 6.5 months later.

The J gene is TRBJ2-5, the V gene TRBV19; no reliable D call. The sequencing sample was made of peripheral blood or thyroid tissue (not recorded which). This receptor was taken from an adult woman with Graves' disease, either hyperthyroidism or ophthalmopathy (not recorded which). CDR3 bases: TGTGCCAGTAGTATGTCAGGGACCCAGTACTTC. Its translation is CASSMSGTQYF.